This is a list of T cell receptor beta chains from one sample in a study of beta chain features in type 1 diabetes. Sequenced by immunoSEQ multiplex PCR; TCRdb stores in-frame clones only, minus some. The sample lists a few hundred thousand clones, 15% to 20% occurring once. The sample consisted of naive CD4+ T cells from blood. These TCRs come from a woman between 18 and 29 years old in good health. The CDR3 runs from the conserved cysteine through the conserved F or W. Fields, in order: clone size, D gene, J gene, V gene, CDR3 protein, CDR3 DNA. D genes are given only for firm matches. For some rows the clone size is stated as once, few or many, or as a class when expanded; others skip it.

NA NA TRBJ2-3 TRBV12-5 CASGLGRGGSTDTQYF TGTGCTAGTGGTTTAGGCAGGGGCGGGTCCACAGATACGCAGTATTTT
few NA TRBJ2-1 TRBV5-1 CASSLLSGYSYNEQFF TGCGCCAGCAGCTTGCTCAGCGGGTACTCCTACAATGAGCAGTTCTTC
NA TRBD2 TRBJ2-7 TRBV7-3 CASSFGLAGVQEQYF TGTGCCAGCAGCTTTGGACTAGCGGGAGTGCAAGAGCAGTACTTC
few TRBD2 TRBJ2-5 TRBV9 CASSVGILAGLETQYF TGTGCCAGCAGCGTAGGGATTCTAGCGGGGTTAGAGACCCAGTACTTC
few TRBD1 TRBJ2-7 TRBV7-2 CASSLGTGLSYEQYF TGTGCCAGCAGCTTGGGGACAGGTTTATCCTACGAGCAGTACTTC
NA TRBD2 TRBJ2-7 TRBV7-2 CASSPTSGLGEQYF TGTGCCAGCAGCCCGACTAGCGGTTTGGGAGAGCAGTACTTC
few NA TRBJ2-7 TRBV7-8 CASSLISRSSYEQYF TGTGCCAGCAGCTTAATCTCCCGGAGTTCCTACGAGCAGTACTTC
NA TRBD1 TRBJ2-5 TRBV2 CASRRGQGETQYF TGTGCCAGCAGGCGAGGACAGGGAGAGACCCAGTACTTC
NA NA TRBJ1-1 TRBV5-1 CASSLDQGLGTEAFF TGCGCCAGCAGCTTGGATCAGGGGTTAGGCACTGAAGCTTTCTTT
NA TRBD1 TRBJ1-2 TRBV9 CASSPTTGNGYTF TGTGCCAGCAGCCCCACGACAGGGAACGGCTACACCTTC
NA NA TRBJ2-6 TRBV30 CACPLGSGANVLTF TGTGCCTGCCCTCTCGGCTCTGGGGCCAACGTCCTGACTTTC
few NA TRBJ1-1 TRBV18 CASSPGQTNTEAFF TGTGCCAGCTCCCCCGGACAGACGAACACTGAAGCTTTCTTT
few TRBD1 TRBJ1-1 TRBV30 CAWNSGQRQILNTEAFF TGTGCCTGGAATTCGGGACAGAGACAGATTCTGAACACTGAAGCTTTCTTT
few NA TRBJ1-5 TRBV7-2 CASSLMSGQPQHF TGTGCCAGCAGCTTAATGTCAGGCCAGCCCCAGCATTTT
few TRBD2 TRBJ2-1 TRBV25-1 CASSEYTSGGSYNEQFF TGTGCCAGCAGTGAATATACTAGCGGGGGGTCATACAATGAGCAGTTCTTC
once TRBD1 TRBJ2-5 TRBV5-4 CASSLPRQGEETQYF TGTGCCAGCAGCTTGCCCCGACAGGGGGAAGAGACCCAGTACTTC
NA TRBD2 TRBJ2-4 TRBV18 CASSPGLAENIQYF TGTGCCAGCTCACCGGGACTAGCAGAAAACATTCAGTACTTC
few TRBD2 TRBJ2-7 TRBV25-1 CASSGREIPYEQYF TGTGCCAGCAGTGGGCGGGAGATTCCCTACGAGCAGTACTTC
few TRBD2 TRBJ2-7 TRBV7-2 CASSPGTSGYEQYF TGTGCCAGCAGCCCAGGGACTAGCGGCTACGAGCAGTACTTC
few NA TRBJ1-1 TRBV11-2 CASSPRRGTEAFF TGTGCCAGCAGCCCGAGACGGGGGACTGAAGCTTTCTTT
NA NA TRBJ2-3 TRBV30 CASIGQFTDTQYF TGTGCCTCCATCGGACAGTTCACAGATACGCAGTATTTT
few NA TRBJ1-1 TRBV18 CASSPDLADTEAFF TGTGCCAGCTCACCGGACCTAGCGGACACTGAAGCTTTCTTT
NA TRBD2 TRBJ2-7 TRBV5-1 CASSLTSGSYEQYF TGCGCCAGCAGCTTGACTAGCGGATCCTACGAGCAGTACTTC
few TRBD1 TRBJ1-2 TRBV2 CASSYDDREGGYTF TGTGCCAGCAGTTATGACGACAGGGAAGGTGGCTACACCTTC
few NA TRBJ1-2 TRBV15 CATSRDGRDIYGYTF TGTGCCACCAGCAGAGATGGCAGGGACATCTATGGCTACACCTTC
NA TRBD1 TRBJ2-7 TRBV5-4 CASSQTGKYEQYF TGTGCCAGCAGCCAGACAGGGAAATACGAGCAGTACTTC
NA TRBD2 TRBJ2-1 TRBV15 CATSSALRAGEAYNEQFF TGTGCCACCAGCAGTGCCCTCAGGGCGGGAGAGGCCTACAATGAGCAGTTCTTC
NA TRBD1 TRBJ2-5 TRBV7-2 CASSRQGNQETQYF TGTGCCAGCAGCAGACAGGGAAACCAAGAGACCCAGTACTTC
few TRBD2 TRBJ2-7 TRBV7-2 CASRLAGYEQYF TGTGCCAGCAGGCTAGCGGGCTACGAGCAGTACTTC
once TRBD2 TRBJ2-1 TRBV5-1 CASSLMSSGAYNEQFF TGCGCCAGCAGCTTGATGTCTAGCGGGGCTTACAATGAGCAGTTCTTC
NA NA TRBJ2-6 TRBV19 CASGAGSPSGANVLTF TGTGCCAGTGGCGCAGGGTCTCCTTCTGGGGCCAACGTCCTGACTTTC
NA TRBD1 TRBJ2-7 TRBV4-3 CASSPGQGYRTYEQYF TGCGCCAGCAGCCCGGGACAGGGGTATCGGACCTACGAGCAGTACTTC
few NA TRBJ2-5 TRBV29-1 CSVAFHQETQYF TGCAGCGTTGCATTCCATCAAGAGACCCAGTACTTC